This T cell receptor beta chain was identified in a study of response to subunit inactivated influenza vaccine. This clonotype was seen more than once but under ten times. The antigen remains undetermined. Study outcomes and limitations: Researchers suggested that each seasonal influenza vaccination recruits few new T cells.

The V gene's germline CDR1 is SNHLY and CDR2 FYNNEI. V was pared by 7 bases and J by 4 bases, with 9 bases between. The CDR3 has 12 amino acids. TCRdb itself ran the RT-PCR reads through MiXCR, one entry per CDR3 protein. The sample has approximately 530,000 distinct CDR3 sequences, approximately 7.8% seen once. The sample was PBMCs from blood, taken about 24 months after vaccination. This TCR came from a man aged 45-69 years who received an inactivated influenza vaccine. The V and J genes are TRBV2 and TRBJ2-3; no clear D. The CDR3 DNA follows: TGTGCCAGCAAAGGGCCGGCAGATACGCAGTATTTT. This sequence encodes CASKGPADTQYF.